This entry concerns a single T cell receptor beta chain. The antigen remains undetermined. These data originate in a study of beta chain features in type 1 diabetes. Whole-study context: All samples combined gave 95 million to 130 million sorted cells for examination. Study results and caveats: In type 1 diabetes patients, VDJ junctions had fewer insertions; deletions at these junctions were more frequent.

The V and J ends lost 6 bases and 6 bases respectively, with 10 bases between them. CDR1 is DFQATT and CDR2 is SNEGSKA in the germline V gene (reference sequence). The CDR3 runs 11 residues. Every isolated RNA sample was fully reverse transcribed, so sequencing captured expressed TCRB transcripts. Produced via immunoSEQ multiplex PCR; TCRdb's table is partial and in-frame only. The repertoire has 130,000 to 150,000 clones, around 50% of them found once; the top ten carry around 0.42%. Blood was drawn once from each donor into heparinised tubes. The draws averaged about 110 mL. Input material: Tregs from blood. This TCR was recovered from a man between 18 and 35 years old in good health. This sequence joins TRBV20-1 and TRBJ2-3; weak D call: TRBD1 (6 bases). The CDR3 sequence: CSASDRDTQYF. The CDR3 nucleotides are TGCAGTGCAAGTGACAGGGATACGCAGTATTTT.